The clone carrying this TCR beta chain was counted at least ten times. What it binds is unknown. These data originate in a study of CD8 T cells in ankylosing spondylitis. Study results and caveats: As for the disease-linked clones, they showed a CD8+ phenotype and occurred at relatively low frequencies in peripheral blood. Reports say disease-linked clones showed up significantly more in matched ankylosing spondylitis synovial fluid.

Trimming left V 5 bases short and J 4 bases short, with 15 bases between. This CDR3 is built from 15 residues. CDR1 is SGHTA, CDR2 FQGNSA, per germline. One entry per CDR3 protein, called by TCRdb with MiXCR from the 5' RACE reads. The table lists 250,000 to 400,000 distinct CDR3 sequences, around a tenth of them singletons. The receptor was derived from a female donor with ankylosing spondylitis or in good health (not recorded which). Sequencing input: blood, either unsorted or a sorted T cell fraction (not recorded which). The genes are TRBV7-2 and TRBJ2-1, with D perhaps TRBD2 (6 bases). CDR3 protein: CASSPVAEHYNEQFF. The CDR3 DNA reads as TGTGCCAGCAGCCCCGTAGCGGAACATTACAATGAGCAGTTCTTC.